The 5 T cell receptor beta chains listed next were all sequenced from one sample in a study of T cell responses to AZD1222 COVID-19 vaccine. Libraries were prepared by immunoSEQ multiplex PCR; TCRdb keeps only in-frame clonotypes and omits some of them. Of about 39,000 clones in the sample, approximately 85% were seen once. Specimen: peripheral blood, collected 28 days after the second dose of the MenACWY control vaccine. The receptor set was obtained from an adult who received the MenACWY meningococcal vaccine as a control.

This chain uses TRBV12-3 or TRBV12-4 with TRBJ1-2; unclear D gene. This CDR3 region has 13 residues. Trimming stripped 7 bases from V and 2 bases from J, with 11 bases between. In DNA form, the CDR3 reads TGTGCCAGCATTTCGACGGGGAACTATGGCTACACCTTC. Translation: CASISTGNYGYTF.

This chain uses TRBV11-3 with TRBJ2-1; TRBD1 matches at 7 bases. This CDR3 spans 13 amino acids. Looked up from germline, CDR1 is SGHNT and CDR2 is YENEEA. After removal of 3 bases from V and 8 bases from J, the junction contained 4 bases not matched to a gene. In DNA form, the CDR3 reads TGTGCCAGCAGCTTCACAGGGGTAGATGAGCAGTTCTTC. It is translated as CASSFTGVDEQFF.

Only one count was recorded for this clone. The rearrangement uses TRBV5-4 and TRBJ2-7; 7 bases are a match to TRBD2. This CDR3 comprises 14 residues. Looked up from germline, CDR1 is SGHNT and CDR2 is YYREEE (reference sequence). With V trimmed by 1 base and J by 4 bases, 5 bases remained unmatched. The CDR3: CASSLRGVIYEQYF. The CDR3 DNA reads as TGTGCCAGCAGCTTGCGGGGGGTAATATACGAGCAGTACTTC.

The chain combines TRBV15 with TRBJ2-3; D unresolved. Germline assignment: CDR1 LNHNV and CDR2 YYDKDF (reference sequence). This CDR3 is 14 amino acids long. With 4 bases removed from V and 0 bases from J, the gap between germline ends came to 8 bases. CDR3 in amino acids: CATSKGSSTDTQYF. CDR3 DNA sequence: TGTGCCACCAGCAAGGGATCTAGCACAGATACGCAGTATTTT.

The gene calls are TRBV19 and TRBJ1-4; D may be TRBD1 (5 bases). The CDR3 spans 14 residues. Trimming stripped 5 bases from V and 6 bases from J, with 13 bases between. Germline CDR1 is LNHDA and CDR2 is SQIVND (reference sequence). CDR3 DNA sequence: TGTGCCAGTAGTGTCGACAGCCAGGATGAAAAACTGTTTTTT. Its translation: CASSVDSQDEKLFF.